The sequence of this T cell receptor beta chain was determined in a study of blood T cell repertoires in COVID-19. Overall study context: The United States, Italy and Spain were the sources of the acute and convalescent COVID-19 samples.

CDR3 size: 14 residues. The J segment lost 2 bases and the V segment lost 8 bases, leaving 6 bases of the junction unmatched. In germline, CDR1 is LNHNV, CDR2 YYDKDF (reference sequence). Libraries were prepared by immunoSEQ multiplex PCR; TCRdb keeps only in-frame clonotypes and omits some of them. Found here are around 190,000 clones, roughly 78% of them singletons; the top ten hold around 7%. Material: peripheral blood. J is TRBJ2-1 and V is TRBV15; 7 bases line up with TRBD1. This TCR derives from a man aged 65 to 79 with active or convalescent COVID-19. CDR3 protein: CATGTGTAYNEQFF. DNA of the CDR3: TGTGCCACCGGGACCGGGACAGCCTACAATGAGCAGTTCTTC.